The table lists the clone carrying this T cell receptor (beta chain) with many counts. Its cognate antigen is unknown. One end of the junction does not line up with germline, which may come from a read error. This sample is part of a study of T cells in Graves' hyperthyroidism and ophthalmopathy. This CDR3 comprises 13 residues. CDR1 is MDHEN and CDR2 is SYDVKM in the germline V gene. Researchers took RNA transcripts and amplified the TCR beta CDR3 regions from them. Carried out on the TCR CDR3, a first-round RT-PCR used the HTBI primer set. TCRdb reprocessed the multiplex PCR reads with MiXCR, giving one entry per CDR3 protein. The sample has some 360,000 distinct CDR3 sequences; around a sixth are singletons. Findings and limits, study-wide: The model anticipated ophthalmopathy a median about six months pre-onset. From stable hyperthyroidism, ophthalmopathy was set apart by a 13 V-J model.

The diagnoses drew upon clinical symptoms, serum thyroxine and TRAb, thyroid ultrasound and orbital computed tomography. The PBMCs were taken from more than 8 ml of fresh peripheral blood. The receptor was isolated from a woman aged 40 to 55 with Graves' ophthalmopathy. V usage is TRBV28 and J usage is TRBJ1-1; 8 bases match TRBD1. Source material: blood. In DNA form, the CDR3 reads TGTGCTAGCAGCCGACAGGGGATGGCTGAAGCTTTCTTT. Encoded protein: CASSRQGMAEAFF.